This entry is about one T cell receptor (beta chain). The antigen remains undetermined. The sample is drawn from a study of neurological immune-mediated disorders. Study conclusions and caveats: The absence of shared CDR3 amino acid sequences among expanded clones across subjects suggests private repertoires in all groups. The level of TCR clonal expansion was highest in patients with HTLV-1-associated myelopathy and lowest in multiple sclerosis, where it fell below the level seen in healthy controls.

The CDR3 extends over 18 amino acids. Unmatched junction bases numbered 17, after V lost 1 base and J lost 9 bases. From germline, CDR1 is MGHRA and CDR2 YSYEKL. TCRdb used MiXCR to reprocess the 5' RACE reads, holding one entry per CDR3 protein. The sample holds about 59,000 distinct CDR3 sequences, roughly 13% seen once. The V call is TRBV4-1, the J call TRBJ2-7, with 11 positions matching TRBD2. The sequencing sample was made of PBMCs. The receptor comes from a woman in her fifties or sixties with HTLV-1-associated myelopathy (HAM/TSP). The DNA for the CDR3 is TGCGCCAGCAGCCAAGCGGCGTACAGGGGTTCGCTAGCGGGAGGGCAGTACTTC. Its protein product is CASSQAAYRGSLAGGQYF.